Shown below are 6 T cell receptor beta chains from a single sample sequenced in a study of identical twins. TCRdb ran MiXCR on the 5' RACE reads and lists one entry per CDR3 protein. The repertoire consists of some 660,000 distinct CDR3 sequences, with 8.6% occurring once and the leading ten covering approximately 0.94%. The data were also submitted as part of a second study, on yellow fever vaccine responses in identical twins.

What was sequenced was PBMCs. The receptors were sampled from a woman between 18 and 30 years old in good health.

This clonotype has a handful of counts. DNA of the CDR3: TGTGCCAGCAGCTTATCAAGCGGGGGGCGCACAGATACGCAGTATTTT. It is translated as CASSLSSGGRTDTQYF. The V and J genes are TRBV7-9 and TRBJ2-3; 9 bases are a match to TRBD2. V dropped 2 bases and J dropped 1; count of bases not matched to a gene: 4. The CDR3 length is 16 residues. Germline CDR1 is SEHNR and CDR2 is FQNEAQ (reference sequence). The full variable domain, in which reference TRBV7-9 and TRBJ2-3 provide the parts outside the CDR3, is DTGVSQNPRHKITKRGQNVTFRCDPISEHNRLYWYRQTLGQGPEFLTYFQNEAQLEKSRLLSDRFSAERPKGSFSTLEIQRTEQGDSAMYLCASSLSSGGRTDTQYFGPGTRLTVL.

This clonotype was counted once. The chain links TRBV29-1 to TRBJ2-5; D is perhaps TRBD1 or TRBD2 (5 bases each). CDR1 is SQVTM, CDR2 ANQGSEA, per germline. Trimming removed 4 bases at V and 7 bases at J, with 13 bases between. The CDR3 totals 12 residues. The CDR3 sequence: CSVGPGRTTQYF. The CDR3 nucleotides are TGCAGCGTTGGACCGGGACGCACGACCCAGTACTTC.

This chain connects TRBV23-1 to TRBJ2-4; TRBD1 agrees at 7 bases. TRBV23-1 is an ORF, and what it does is uncertain. V was pared by 4 bases and J by 1 base, with 7 bases of the junction left unmatched. CDR3 size: 16 residues. CDR3 in DNA: TGCGCCAGCAGTCCTGTCACAGGGGAGGCCAAAAACATTCAGTACTTC. Translating it yields CASSPVTGEAKNIQYF.

There are a few counts of this clonotype. V usage is TRBV18 and J usage is TRBJ2-1, with 12 bases fitting TRBD1. This CDR3 has 15 residues. Germline CDR1 and CDR2: KGHSH and LQKENI. V trimming: 4 bases; J trimming: 8 bases; junction bases outside the gene matches: 6. CDR3 coding DNA: TGTGCCAGCTCACTCGGGACAGGGGGCTTCGATGAGCAGTTCTTC. Encoded protein: CASSLGTGGFDEQFF.

This clonotype was seen a few times. The rearrangement uses TRBV5-8 and TRBJ2-3; D perhaps matches TRBD2 (6 bases). CDR3 length: 13 amino acids. Between the trimmed V and J ends, which lost 0 bases and 14 bases, there was a span of 16 bases. The germline CDR1 and CDR2 sequences are SGHTS and YDEGEE. This CDR3 reads CASSLAGTRRLYF. The CDR3 coding sequence is TGTGCCAGCAGCTTGGCCGGGACTCGCCGCCTGTATTTT.

This clonotype was counted only a few times. The chain is built from TRBV24-1 and TRBJ2-6, with TRBD1 as a possible D gene (6 bases). Germline assignment: CDR1 KGHDR and CDR2 SFDVKD. CDR3 length: 15 residues. Trimming took off 4 bases at V and 3 bases at J, with 9 bases between the two ends. The CDR3: CATSEGGFGANVLTF. The CDR3 coding sequence is TGTGCCACCAGTGAAGGGGGATTTGGGGCCAACGTCCTGACTTTC.